The sequence of this T cell receptor (beta chain) was determined in a study of human versus mouse CDR3 diversity and MHC coevolution (dated by TCRdb to 2016 to 2017). Regarding the study in general: The immunoSEQ assay was reported to detect one in 200,000 T cells and to minimize multiplex PCR amplification bias. Across mouse and human samples, each sample had between 0.6 x 10^7 and 1.6 x 10^7 valid reads. Human naive CD4 T cell repertoires were used as a reference for TCR selection on multiple MHC II alleles and were compared with human-TCR-locus transgenic mice carrying single MHC II. The human cohort comprised three healthy volunteer blood donors, one aged 30 to 40, one aged 40 to 50 and one aged 60 to 70 at collection.

Genomic DNA was extracted from the sorted cells using the QIAGEN blood and tissue kit and was quantified on a NanoDrop 1000. Using multiplex PCR of genomic DNA, the immunoSEQ platform deep sequenced and quantified the TCR alpha and beta chains. Under the source paper's analysis protocol: IMGT gene and region definitions were used for annotation of the TCR sequences. Out-of-frame rearrangements served as a stand-in for the preselection repertoire and were compared with in-frame clonotypes. The iCHAO1 estimator supplied with the immunoSEQ platform was used to estimate repertoire size. A Gini index based on the Lorenz curve was applied to in-frame amino acid clonotypes to measure clonal inequality. Shared clonotypes were counted with the intersect function of the R package tcR, and similarity was scored with the Jaccard index. Principal component analysis of V, J and V-J usage frequencies was run with the R prcomp function without normalization. In TCRdb, the immuneACCESS table is reduced to in-frame sequences with V and J assigned. These tables do not hold every clone; where another copy was compared, an unresolved V gene accounts for under half, and the others remain unexplained. The V and J calls and clone size were taken over from that table, and D and trimming were inferred from the DNA. For this sample there are around 59,000 clones; roughly 94% appear just once. The ten largest clones take up 18% of the sample.

Fluorescence-activated cell sorting was used to pull naive CD4 T cells, meaning cells that were CD45RO-negative and CD62L-positive, out of the PBMCs. Each donor gave roughly 49 ml of fresh peripheral blood, from which PBMCs were isolated by Ficoll density centrifugation. Cells were sorted on a FACSAria III instrument, and every sample had a purity above 90%. The study at large found these results: Most of the three human donors showed the lowest clonal inequality scores among all compared groups. Repertoire diversity was not considered directly comparable between humans and mice because human T cells were selected on roughly 6 MHC II alleles. According to iCHAO1 estimates, humans had the largest TCR beta repertoire, 1.5 million or so clonotypes, which was attributed likely to selection by multiple MHC II molecules. On average, humans had more CDR3 deletions and insertions than mice did, pointing to greater exonuclease and TdT activity.

In the case of this clone: No cognate antigen has been identified for it. One base away there is no much larger clone; base qualities are not given.

Trimming removed 1 base from V and 3 bases from J; the gene matches leave 10 bases unexplained. CDR1 is given as KGHSH and CDR2 as LQKENI, both from the germline V gene. Measured from the cysteine to the phenylalanine, the CDR3 is 19 residues long. The CDR3 DNA has 57 bases and is translated from base 1. This chain is built from TRBV18 and TRBJ2-6; the central 9 bases match TRBD1. What was sequenced was naive CD4+ T cells from blood. The cell subset or site label here, explained by the study, means: CD45RO-negative CD62L-positive naive CD4 T cells. This TCR was sampled from a person between 55 and 70 years old in good health. At the DNA level, the sequence is TGTGCCAGCTCACCACGGATAGGGACAGGGTTCTTTGGGGCCAACGTCCTGACTTTC. It translates to CASSPRIGTGFFGANVLTF.